This T cell receptor beta chain was found in a study of molecular identifiers for immune sequencing clone quantification. This clonotype was seen many times. Its cognate antigen is unknown. The bulk TCR libraries were made with methods described before and with listed TCR primers. Each CDR3 protein gets one entry after TCRdb re-called the PCR reads with MiXCR. The data contain 40,000 to 65,000 distinct CDR3 sequences, around 33% of them singletons. V gave up 8 bases and J gave up 0 bases, with 11 bases separating them. CDR1 is MNHNS and CDR2 is SASEGT in the germline V gene. The CDR3 is made up of 13 amino acids. General study findings and limits: Approximately 1 million naive cells reportedly did not prevent detection of spiked Jurkat TCR RNA from one cell.

V is TRBV6-1 and J is TRBJ2-7; D is tentatively TRBD1 or TRBD2 (5 bases each). This TCR came from a human donor in good health. Some libraries in this study had Jurkat cell RNA spiked in. The sample consisted of naive CD8+ T cells from blood, with Jurkat cell RNA spiked in. As to subset: FACS-sorted CD8+CD4-CCR7+CD45RA+ naive T cells. In nucleotides, the CDR3 is TGTGCCAGCGCCTGGGGGAGCTCCTACGAGCAGTACTTC. Translation gives CASAWGSSYEQYF.